This TCR beta chain stems from a study of blood T cell repertoires in COVID-19. About the study: Specimens from acute and convalescent COVID-19 originated in the United States, Italy and Spain. Nucleic acid was either cDNA or gDNA, and it came from T cells, B-cell-depleted T cells, or PBMCs.

Per the original data handling: Amplification of reference gene primers was used by the study to estimate nucleated cell counts. The method was immunoSEQ multiplex PCR; TCRdb's version includes in-frame clones alone and lacks a portion of them. D and trimming come from the DNA, and the V and J calls and clone size come from that table. In the table there are more than 250,000 clones, around 87% of which are singletons. V dropped 0 bases and J dropped 6 bases, with 12 bases sitting between them. This CDR3 has 16 residues. CDR1 ENHRY and CDR2 SYGVKD come from the germline V gene. This chain joins TRBV10-3 and TRBJ1-6, with D perhaps matching TRBD1 (5 bases). The clonotype was recovered from a man in his fifties or sixties with active or convalescent COVID-19. The sequencing sample was made of peripheral blood. CDR3 sequence: CAISESTLQANSPLHF. The CDR3 coding sequence is TGTGCCATCAGTGAGTCGACTCTACAGGCTAATTCACCCCTCCACTTT.